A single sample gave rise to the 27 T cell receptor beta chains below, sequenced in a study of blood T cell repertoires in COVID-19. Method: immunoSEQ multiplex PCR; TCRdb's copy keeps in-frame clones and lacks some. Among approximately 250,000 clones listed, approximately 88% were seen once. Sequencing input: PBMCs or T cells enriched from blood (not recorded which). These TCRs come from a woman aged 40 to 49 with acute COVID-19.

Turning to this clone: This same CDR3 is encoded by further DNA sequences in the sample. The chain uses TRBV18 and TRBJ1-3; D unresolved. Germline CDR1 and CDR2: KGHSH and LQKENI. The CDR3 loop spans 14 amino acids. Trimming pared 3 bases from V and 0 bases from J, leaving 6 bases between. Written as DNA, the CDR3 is TGTGCCAGCTCACCCGAGTCCTCTGGAAACACCATATATTTT. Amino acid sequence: CASSPESSGNTIYF.

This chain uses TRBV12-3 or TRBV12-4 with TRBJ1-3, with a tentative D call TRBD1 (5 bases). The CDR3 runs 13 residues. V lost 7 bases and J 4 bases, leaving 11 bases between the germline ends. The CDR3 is CASTLDRGNTIYF. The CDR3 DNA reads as TGTGCCAGCACCCTCGACAGAGGAAACACCATATATTTT.

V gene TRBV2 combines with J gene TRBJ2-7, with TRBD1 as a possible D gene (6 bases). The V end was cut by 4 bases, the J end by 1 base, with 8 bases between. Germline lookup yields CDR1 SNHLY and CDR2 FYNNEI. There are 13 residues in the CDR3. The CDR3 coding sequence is TGTGCCAGCAGTGTGGACAGTTCCTACGAGCAGTACTTC. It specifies CASSVDSSYEQYF.

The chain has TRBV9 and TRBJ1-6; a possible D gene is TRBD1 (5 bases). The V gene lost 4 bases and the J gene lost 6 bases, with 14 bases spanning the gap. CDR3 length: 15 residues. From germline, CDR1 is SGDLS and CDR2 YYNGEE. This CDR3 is CASSSRGGVNSPLHF. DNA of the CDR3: TGTGCCAGCAGCTCCCGGGGGGGTGTTAATTCACCCCTCCACTTT.

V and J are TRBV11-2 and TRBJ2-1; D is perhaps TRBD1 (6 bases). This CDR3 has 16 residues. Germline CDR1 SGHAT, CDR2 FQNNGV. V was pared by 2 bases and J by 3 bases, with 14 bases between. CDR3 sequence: CASSLRGRGIYNEQFF. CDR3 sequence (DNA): TGTGCCAGCAGCTTACGCGGCAGGGGCATCTACAATGAGCAGTTCTTC.

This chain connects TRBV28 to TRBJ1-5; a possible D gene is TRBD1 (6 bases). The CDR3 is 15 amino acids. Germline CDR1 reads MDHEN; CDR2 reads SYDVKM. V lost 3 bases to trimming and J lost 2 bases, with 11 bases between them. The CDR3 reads CASSFLAGGNQPQHF. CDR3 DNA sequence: TGTGCCAGCAGTTTCTTAGCAGGGGGCAATCAGCCCCAGCATTTT.

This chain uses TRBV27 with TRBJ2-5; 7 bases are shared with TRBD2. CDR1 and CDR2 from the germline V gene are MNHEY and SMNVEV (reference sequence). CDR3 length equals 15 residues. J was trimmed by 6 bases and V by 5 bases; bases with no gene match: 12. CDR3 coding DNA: TGTGCCAGCAGTCCTTACGGGACTACCTCGAAGACCCAGTACTTC. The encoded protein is CASSPYGTTSKTQYF.

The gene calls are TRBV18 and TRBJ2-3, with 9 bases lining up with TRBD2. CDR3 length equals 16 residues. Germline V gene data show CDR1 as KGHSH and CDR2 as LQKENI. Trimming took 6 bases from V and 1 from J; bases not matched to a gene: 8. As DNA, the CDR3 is TGTGCCAGCTCCCCAGAAGCGGGAGGTGGCACAGATACGCAGTATTTT. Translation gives CASSPEAGGGTDTQYF.

The CDR3 DNA sequence: TGCGCCAGCAGCTTGTTGGGCTCGAATGGAAACACCATATATTTT. Its translation: CASSLLGSNGNTIYF. The chain combines TRBV5-1 with TRBJ1-3; D unresolved. The CDR3 is 15 residues long. Per germline, CDR1 SGHRS and CDR2 YFSETQ. With 1 base removed from V and 3 bases from J, the gap between germline ends came to 11 bases.

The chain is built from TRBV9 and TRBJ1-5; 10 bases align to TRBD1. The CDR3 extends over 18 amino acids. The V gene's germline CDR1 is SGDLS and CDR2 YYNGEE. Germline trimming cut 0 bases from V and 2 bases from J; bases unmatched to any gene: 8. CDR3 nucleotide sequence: TGTGCCAGCAGCGTAGGGACAGGGGGTCTTGGGGGCAATCAGCCCCAGCATTTT. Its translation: CASSVGTGGLGGNQPQHF. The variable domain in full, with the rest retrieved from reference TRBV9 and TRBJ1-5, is DSGVTQTPKHLITATGQRVTLRCSPRSGDLSVYWYQQSLDQGLQFLIQYYNGEERAKGNILERFSAQQFPDLHSELNLSSLELGDSALYFCASSVGTGGLGGNQPQHFGDGTRLSIL.

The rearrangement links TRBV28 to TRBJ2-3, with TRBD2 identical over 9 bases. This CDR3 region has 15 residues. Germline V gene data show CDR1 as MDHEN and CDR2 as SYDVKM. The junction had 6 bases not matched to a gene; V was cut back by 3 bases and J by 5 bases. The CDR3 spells CASSFLAGWGDTQYF. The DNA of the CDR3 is TGTGCCAGCAGTTTTCTAGCGGGGTGGGGAGATACGCAGTATTTT.

The CDR3 here is CASSRLAGDTGELFF. CDR3 nucleotides: TGTGCCAGCAGCAGACTAGCGGGAGACACCGGGGAGCTGTTTTTT. The chain joins TRBV4-2 to TRBJ2-2; 12 nucleotides match TRBD2. CDR1 is LGHNA and CDR2 is YNFKEQ in the germline V gene. The trim removed 5 bases at V and 3 bases at J, leaving 1 base unmatched. This CDR3 spans 15 amino acids.

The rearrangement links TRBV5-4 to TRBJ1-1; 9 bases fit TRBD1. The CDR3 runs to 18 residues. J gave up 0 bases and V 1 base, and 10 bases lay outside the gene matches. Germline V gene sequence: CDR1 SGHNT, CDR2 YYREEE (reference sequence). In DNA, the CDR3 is TGTGCCAGCAGCTTGTTATCGGGACAGGGCAGAATGAACACTGAAGCTTTCTTT. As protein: CASSLLSGQGRMNTEAFF.

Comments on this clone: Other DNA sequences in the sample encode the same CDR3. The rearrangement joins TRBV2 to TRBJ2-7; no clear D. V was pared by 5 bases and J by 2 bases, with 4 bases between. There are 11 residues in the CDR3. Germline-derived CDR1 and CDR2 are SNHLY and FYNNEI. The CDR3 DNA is TGTGCCAGCAGTCAGACCTACGAGCAGTACTTC. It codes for CASSQTYEQYF.

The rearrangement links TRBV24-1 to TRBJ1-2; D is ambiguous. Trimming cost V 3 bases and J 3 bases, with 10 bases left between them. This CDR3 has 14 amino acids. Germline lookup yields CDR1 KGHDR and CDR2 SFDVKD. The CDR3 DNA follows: TGTGCCACCAGTGATGAGGGAATGTACTATGGCTACACCTTC. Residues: CATSDEGMYYGYTF.

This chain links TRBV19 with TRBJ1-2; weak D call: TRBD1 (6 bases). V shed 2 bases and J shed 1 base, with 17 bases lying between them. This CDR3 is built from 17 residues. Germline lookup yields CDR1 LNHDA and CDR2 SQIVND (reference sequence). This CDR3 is CASSIMGAAVNNYGYTF. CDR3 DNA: TGTGCCAGTAGTATAATGGGGGCAGCTGTCAATAACTATGGCTACACCTTC.

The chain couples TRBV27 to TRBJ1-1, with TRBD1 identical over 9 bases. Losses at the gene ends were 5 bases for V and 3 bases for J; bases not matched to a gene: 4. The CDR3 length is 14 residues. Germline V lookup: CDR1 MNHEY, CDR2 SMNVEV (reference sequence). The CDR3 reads CASSLWTGDTEAFF. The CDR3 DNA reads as TGTGCCAGCAGTCTATGGACAGGGGACACTGAAGCTTTCTTT.

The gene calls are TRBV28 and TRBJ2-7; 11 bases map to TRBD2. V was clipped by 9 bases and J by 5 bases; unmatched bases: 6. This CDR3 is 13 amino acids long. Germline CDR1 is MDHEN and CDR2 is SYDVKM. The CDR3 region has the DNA TGTGCCAGTACTAGCGGGAGTGCCCACGAGCAGTACTTC. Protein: CASTSGSAHEQYF.

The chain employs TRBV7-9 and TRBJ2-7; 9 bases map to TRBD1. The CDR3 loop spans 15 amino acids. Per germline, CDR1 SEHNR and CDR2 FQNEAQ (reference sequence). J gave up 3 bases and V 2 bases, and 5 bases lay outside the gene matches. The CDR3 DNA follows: TGTGCCAGCAGCTTAATCGGACAGGGGTACTACGAGCAGTACTTC. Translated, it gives CASSLIGQGYYEQYF.

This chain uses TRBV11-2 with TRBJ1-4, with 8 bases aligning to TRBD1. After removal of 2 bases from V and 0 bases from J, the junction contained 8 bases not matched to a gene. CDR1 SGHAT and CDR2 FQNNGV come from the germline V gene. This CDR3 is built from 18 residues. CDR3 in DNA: TGTGCCAGCAGCTTACGGACAGGGAAATCCGCAACTAATGAAAAACTGTTTTTT. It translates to CASSLRTGKSATNEKLFF.

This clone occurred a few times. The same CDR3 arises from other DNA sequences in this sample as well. Here the CDR3 DNA reads TGTGCCAGCAGTGAGGGGGCTTGGACTGAAGCTTTCTTT. Residues: CASSEGAWTEAFF. This chain links TRBV6-1 with TRBJ1-1; weak D call: TRBD1 (6 bases). Germline V gene data show CDR1 as MNHNS and CDR2 as SASEGT. CDR3 size: 13 residues. Trimming removed 3 bases at V and 5 bases at J, with 10 bases between.

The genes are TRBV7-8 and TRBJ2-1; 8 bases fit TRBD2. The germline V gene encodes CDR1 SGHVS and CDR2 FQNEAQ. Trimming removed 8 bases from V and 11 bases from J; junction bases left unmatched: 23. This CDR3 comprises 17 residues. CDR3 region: CASPDDTGLEVPLKQFF. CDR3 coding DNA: TGTGCCAGCCCCGACGACACGGGACTAGAGGTCCCACTTAAGCAGTTCTTC.

The CDR3 DNA is TGTGCCAGTAAGACAGGGGACTCCTACAATGAGCAGTTCTTC. It encodes CASKTGDSYNEQFF. The rearrangement uses TRBV19 and TRBJ2-1; 8 bases map to TRBD1. The CDR3 extends over 14 amino acids. The J segment lost 0 bases and the V segment lost 7 bases, leaving 2 bases of the junction unmatched. The germline V gene has CDR1 LNHDA and CDR2 SQIVND (reference sequence). The full variable domain, with the rest looked up from reference TRBV19 and TRBJ2-1, is DGGITQSPKYLFRKEGQNVTLSCEQNLNHDAMYWYRQDPGQGLRLIYYSQIVNDFQKGDIAEGYSVSREKKESFPLTVTSAQKNPTAFYLCASKTGDSYNEQFFGPGTRLTVL.

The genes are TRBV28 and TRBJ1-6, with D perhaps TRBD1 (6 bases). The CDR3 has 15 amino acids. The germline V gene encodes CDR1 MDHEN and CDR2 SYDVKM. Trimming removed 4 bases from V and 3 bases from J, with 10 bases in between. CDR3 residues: CASSSGDYYNSPLHF. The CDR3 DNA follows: TGTGCCAGCAGTTCAGGGGACTACTATAATTCACCCCTCCACTTT.

The CDR3 loop is CASSLNVESIDTQYF. The CDR3 region has the DNA TGTGCCAGCAGCCTCAACGTTGAGTCGATTGATACGCAGTATTTT. V is TRBV3-1 (or the pseudogene TRBV3-2) and J is TRBJ2-3; no reliable D call. The CDR3 runs 15 residues. V lost 4 bases, J lost 6 bases, and 17 bases lay in between. Germline-derived CDR1 and CDR2 are LGHDT and YNNKEL (reference sequence).

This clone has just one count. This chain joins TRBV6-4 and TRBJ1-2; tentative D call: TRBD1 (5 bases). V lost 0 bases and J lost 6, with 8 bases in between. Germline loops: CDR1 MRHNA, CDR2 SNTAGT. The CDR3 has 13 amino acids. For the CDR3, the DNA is TGTGCCAGCAGTGACTCAGGGGAGGATGGCTACACCTTC. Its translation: CASSDSGEDGYTF.

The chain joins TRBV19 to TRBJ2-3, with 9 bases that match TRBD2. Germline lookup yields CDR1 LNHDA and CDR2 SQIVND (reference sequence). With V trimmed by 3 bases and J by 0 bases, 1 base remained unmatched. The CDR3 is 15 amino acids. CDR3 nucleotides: TGTGCCAGTAGTATGGCGGGAGGGAGCACAGATACGCAGTATTTT. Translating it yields CASSMAGGSTDTQYF.